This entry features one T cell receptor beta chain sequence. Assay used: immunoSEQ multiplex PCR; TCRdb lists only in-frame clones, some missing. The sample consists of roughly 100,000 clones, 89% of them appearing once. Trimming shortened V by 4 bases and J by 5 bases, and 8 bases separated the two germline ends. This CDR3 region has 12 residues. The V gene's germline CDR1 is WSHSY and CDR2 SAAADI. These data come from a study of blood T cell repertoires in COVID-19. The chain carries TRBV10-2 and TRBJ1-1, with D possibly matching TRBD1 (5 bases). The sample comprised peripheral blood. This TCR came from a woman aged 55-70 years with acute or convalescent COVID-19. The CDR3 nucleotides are TGCGCCAGCAGTGCCGGGGGTACTGAAGCTTTCTTT. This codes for CASSAGGTEAFF.